This TCR beta chain originates from a study of blood T cell repertoires in COVID-19. About the study: The analysed material was cDNA or gDNA that came from T cells, B-cell-depleted T cells, or PBMCs.

Germline CDR1 is LNHDA and CDR2 is SQIVND (reference sequence). V was pared by 5 bases and J by 2 bases, with 8 bases between. The CDR3 sequence is 13 residues long. Profiling relied on immunoSEQ multiplex PCR, and the TCRdb table lists in-frame clones only, not all of them. The table lists more than 100,000 clones, more than 75% of them singletons. Sequenced input: peripheral blood. The clonotype comes from a human donor in a cohort sampled during active COVID-19. The J gene is TRBJ2-3, the V gene TRBV19, with unresolved D. DNA for the CDR3: TGTGCCAGTAGTGCCCGGTACACAGATACGCAGTATTTT. Residues: CASSARYTDTQYF.